Below are 29 T cell receptor beta chains sequenced from a single sample in a study of shared clonotypes between healthy human individuals. The assay was immunoSEQ multiplex PCR, and TCRdb's table has in-frame clones only and misses some. Here the sample spans a few hundred thousand clones, approximately 80% being singletons. Sequences were obtained from PBMCs. The receptors originated from a woman aged 40 to 50 in good health. Some clones in this sample may be carry-over from other donors' samples.

The chain couples TRBV28 to TRBJ1-1; weak D call: TRBD1 (5 bases). This CDR3 is built from 15 residues. Looked up from germline, CDR1 is MDHEN and CDR2 is SYDVKM. The V end lost 6 bases, the J end lost 3 bases, and 17 bases lay between the germline ends. Here the CDR3 DNA reads TGTGCCAGCAGCCCTAGGCAGGGATGGGACACTGAAGCTTTCTTT. Amino acid sequence: CASSPRQGWDTEAFF.

The V call is TRBV9, the J call TRBJ2-7, with D perhaps TRBD1 (6 bases). Germline CDR1 is SGDLS and CDR2 is YYNGEE. The CDR3 length is 15 residues. The germline V and J ends were trimmed by 0 bases and 3 bases, with 13 bases remaining between them. The CDR3 here is CASSVAGTPIYEQYF. The CDR3 bases are TGTGCCAGCAGCGTAGCAGGGACACCTATCTACGAGCAGTACTTC. Filled out from reference TRBV9 and TRBJ2-7, the complete variable domain reads DSGVTQTPKHLITATGQRVTLRCSPRSGDLSVYWYQQSLDQGLQFLIQYYNGEERAKGNILERFSAQQFPDLHSELNLSSLELGDSALYFCASSVAGTPIYEQYFGPGTRLTVT.

This clone turned up a few times. CDR3 sequence reads: CASSEWGAGNIQYF. The CDR3 region has the DNA TGTGCCAGCAGTGAATGGGGGGCTGGGAACATTCAGTACTTC. The chain combines TRBV6-1 with TRBJ2-4, with D perhaps given as TRBD1 or TRBD2 (6 bases each). V was trimmed by 2 bases and J by 7 bases, leaving 12 bases between them. From germline, CDR1 is MNHNS and CDR2 SASEGT. The CDR3 is made up of 14 amino acids.

The V call is TRBV9, the J call TRBJ2-3, with TRBD2 as a possible D gene (5 bases). Germline loops: CDR1 SGDLS, CDR2 YYNGEE. V was shortened by 4 bases and J by 0 bases, with 9 bases between the two germline ends. This CDR3 is built from 14 residues. The CDR3 spells CASSPRTSTDTQYF. CDR3 nucleotide sequence: TGTGCCAGCAGCCCCCGGACTAGCACAGATACGCAGTATTTT.

The rearrangement links TRBV10-3 to TRBJ2-2; TRBD1 aligns across 8 bases. V gave up 6 bases and J gave up 7 bases; unmatched junction bases: 4. The CDR3 loop spans 13 amino acids. Germline V gene sequence: CDR1 ENHRY, CDR2 SYGVKD. The CDR3, as DNA: TGTGCCATCAGCCGACAGGGGAGCGGGGAGCTGTTTTTT. Its protein product is CAISRQGSGELFF.

The DNA of the CDR3 is TGTGCCAGCTCACCACCGCAGGGTAGAGAGACTGAAGCTTTCTTT. Translation: CASSPPQGRETEAFF. The chain combines TRBV18 with TRBJ1-1, with a weak D call TRBD1 (5 bases). This CDR3 is built from 15 residues. With 0 bases removed from V and 5 bases from J, the gap between germline ends came to 13 bases. Germline values: CDR1 KGHSH, CDR2 LQKENI.

The chain links TRBV5-6 to TRBJ2-7; D is tentatively TRBD1 or TRBD2 (6 bases each). The CDR3 runs 17 residues. CDR1 and CDR2 from the germline V gene are SGHDT and YYEEEE. V was cut by 3 bases and J by 2 bases, with 21 bases left in between. The CDR3 sequence is CASSSLGAGPSPYEQYF. The CDR3 coding sequence is TGTGCCAGCAGCTCCTTGGGGGCGGGACCTTCTCCCTACGAGCAGTACTTC.

In this sample, this clone turned up many times. The sample contains more than one DNA sequence encoding this CDR3. The chain is built from TRBV7-9 and TRBJ1-1; TRBD1 agrees at 9 bases. The J segment lost 5 bases and the V segment lost 4 bases, leaving 5 bases of the junction unmatched. The V gene's germline CDR1 is SEHNR and CDR2 FQNEAQ (reference sequence). There are 14 residues in the CDR3. The CDR3 DNA is TGTGCCAGCAGCTCCGGACAGGGGAATACTGAAGCTTTCTTT. Encoded protein: CASSSGQGNTEAFF.

V is TRBV7-2 and J is TRBJ2-7, with D possibly TRBD2 on 6 matching bases. Trimming removed 3 bases from V and 0 bases from J, with 12 bases in between. Germline V gene lookup returns CDR1 SGHTA and CDR2 FQGNSA. The CDR3 spans 15 residues. DNA of the CDR3: TGTGCCAGCAGCTTGATGGGAGGAAACTCCTACGAGCAGTACTTC. It is translated as CASSLMGGNSYEQYF.

This clone showed up just a few times. A far larger clone is a single base away, which makes a read error likely. The J gene is TRBJ1-4, the V gene TRBV27; no clear D gene. Germline-derived CDR1 and CDR2 are MNHEY and SMNVEV (reference sequence). The CDR3 runs 13 residues. This chain's CDR3 is CAGSSGLGEKLFF. The CDR3 DNA reads as TGTGCCGGCAGTTCCGGGCTGGGTGAAAAACTGTTTTTT. Supplemented by reference TRBV27 and TRBJ1-4, the full variable domain reads EAQVTQNPRYLITVTGKKLTVTCSQNMNHEYMSWYRQDPGLGLRQIYYSMNVEVTDKGDVPEGYKVSRKEKRNFPLILESPSPNQTSLYFCAGSSGLGEKLFFGSGTQLSVL.

J is TRBJ1-5 and V is TRBV7-8; no clear D. The germline V gene has CDR1 SGHVS and CDR2 FQNEAQ. The CDR3 extends over 15 amino acids. Trimming took 5 bases from V and 0 from J, leaving 11 bases between them. This chain's CDR3 is CASSPMGYSNQPQHF. CDR3 DNA: TGTGCCAGCAGCCCGATGGGGTATAGCAATCAGCCCCAGCATTTT.

This clone was recorded a few times. The chain has TRBV2 and TRBJ2-1, with 11 bases lining up with TRBD2. The V and J ends lost 5 bases and 9 bases, in that order; junction bases with no gene match: 24. This CDR3 has 20 residues. Germline V CDR1 and CDR2: SNHLY, FYNNEI. The CDR3 protein is CASSRRRDNLFSGRGAEQFF. CDR3 bases: TGTGCCAGCAGTCGCCGCCGGGACAACCTATTTAGCGGGAGGGGCGCTGAGCAGTTCTTC.

This clone was seen repeatedly, ten times or more. Other DNA sequences within the sample encode an identical CDR3. This rearrangement joins TRBV27 to TRBJ2-5, with TRBD1 matching 8 bases. V gave up 10 bases and J gave up 2 bases; unmatched junction bases: 9. The CDR3 covers 14 residues. Germline V gene lookup returns CDR1 MNHEY and CDR2 SMNVEV (reference sequence). CDR3 sequence: CATATGAVQETQYF. The CDR3 region has the DNA TGTGCCACCGCGACAGGGGCAGTACAAGAGACCCAGTACTTC.

J is TRBJ2-7 and V is TRBV18; 8 positions agree with TRBD2. CDR3 length equals 15 residues. Trimming cost V 2 bases and J 1 base; bases outside gene matches: 4. Germline V gene sequence: CDR1 KGHSH, CDR2 LQKENI. CDR3 amino acids: CASSPWAGGSYEQYF. CDR3 in DNA: TGTGCCAGCTCACCATGGGCGGGAGGTTCCTACGAGCAGTACTTC. The variable domain in full, completed from reference TRBV18 and TRBJ2-7, reads NAGVMQNPRHLVRRRGQEARLRCSPMKGHSHVYWYRQLPEEGLKFMVYLQKENIIDESGMPKERFSAEFPKEGPSILRIQQVVRGDSAAYFCASSPWAGGSYEQYFGPGTRLTVT.

The chain couples TRBV25-1 to TRBJ2-7; TRBD2 agrees at 7 bases. Germline V lookup: CDR1 MGHDK, CDR2 SYGVNS. The CDR3 runs 14 residues. V lost 7 bases to trimming and J lost 4 bases; unmatched junction nucleotides: 10. CDR3 coding DNA: TGTGCCAGCATACCCCCGGGAGGCTCTTACGAGCAGTACTTC. Translated, it gives CASIPPGGSYEQYF.

This clone was counted at least ten times. The chain joins TRBV7-2 to TRBJ2-7; TRBD1 matches 7 bases. CDR1 is SGHTA, CDR2 FQGNSA, per germline. Trimming cost V 4 bases and J 9 bases; bases outside gene matches: 9. CDR3 length: 13 amino acids. CDR3 protein: CASSSPGTVGQYF. CDR3 in DNA: TGTGCCAGCAGCTCACCTGGGACAGTTGGGCAGTACTTC.

The J gene is TRBJ1-2, the V gene TRBV7-2; 8 nucleotides line up with TRBD1. The ends lost 1 base at V and 3 bases at J; junction bases unmatched: 7. Germline-derived CDR1 and CDR2 are SGHTA and FQGNSA. The CDR3 contains 16 residues. The CDR3 loop is CASSLDKDRDDYGYTF. The CDR3 DNA is TGTGCCAGCAGCTTAGACAAGGACAGGGATGACTATGGCTACACCTTC.

The chain recombines TRBV5-1 with TRBJ1-5; 9 bases match TRBD1. This CDR3 contains 14 residues. Germline V gene lookup returns CDR1 SGHRS and CDR2 YFSETQ. The ends lost 4 bases at V and 4 bases at J; junction bases unmatched: 3. The DNA for the CDR3 is TGCGCCAGCAGCGTTGACAGGGGGAATCAGCCCCAGCATTTT. Its translation is CASSVDRGNQPQHF. The entire variable domain, with the rest obtained from reference TRBV5-1 and TRBJ1-5, is as follows: KAGVTQTPRYLIKTRGQQVTLSCSPISGHRSVSWYQQTPGQGLQFLFEYFSETQRNKGNFPGRFSGRQFSNSRSEMNVSTLELGDSALYLCASSVDRGNQPQHFGDGTRLSIL.

The chain recombines TRBV28 with TRBJ2-7; TRBD2 agrees at 8 bases. The V gene's germline CDR1 is MDHEN and CDR2 SYDVKM. V lost 10 bases and J lost 2; bases outside the gene matches: 10. The CDR3 sequence is 14 residues long. The CDR3 DNA sequence: TGTGCCACTATACGGGGGGGTGAGGCCTACGAGCAGTACTTC. The encoded protein is CATIRGGEAYEQYF.

This chain joins TRBV7-3 and TRBJ2-1; the match to TRBD1 covers 8 bases. The CDR3 runs to 16 residues. Germline V gives CDR1 SGHTA, CDR2 FQGTGA. After removal of 5 bases from V and 8 bases from J, the junction contained 14 bases not matched to a gene. The CDR3 bases are TGTGCCAGCAGCAGAAACGGACAGGGAGGCATCTATGAGCAGTTCTTC. This gives the protein CASSRNGQGGIYEQFF.

Of note for this clone: This likely stems from a read error, as it lies one base from a far larger clone. The chain links TRBV27 to TRBJ1-1, with 7 bases aligning to TRBD1. The ends lost 6 bases at V and 3 bases at J; junction bases unmatched: 10. The CDR3 is 15 amino acids. Germline V gene lookup returns CDR1 MNHEY and CDR2 SMNVEV (reference sequence). The CDR3 nucleotides read TGTGCCAGCAGGTTAACCGGGACAGCATACACTGAAGCTTTCTTT. Its translation is CASRLTGTAYTEAFF.

The J gene is TRBJ1-1, the V gene TRBV18, with D maybe TRBD1 (5 bases). The CDR3 contains 14 residues. Germline CDR1 is KGHSH and CDR2 is LQKENI. Trimming stripped 6 bases from V and 3 bases from J, with 14 bases between. The CDR3 coding sequence is TGTGCCAGCTCGCAGGGAGTAGGGGACACTGAAGCTTTCTTT. Protein product: CASSQGVGDTEAFF.

With respect to this clone: The sample carries other DNA sequences with the same CDR3. This chain uses TRBV18 with TRBJ2-1; D gene ambiguous. The CDR3 covers 12 residues. The germline V gene encodes CDR1 KGHSH and CDR2 LQKENI. The ends were cut back, 6 bases at V and 2 bases at J, with 5 bases in the middle. The CDR3 DNA is TGTGCCAGCTCGCCAGCCTACAATGAGCAGTTCTTC. The encoded protein is CASSPAYNEQFF.

A word on this clone: This likely comes from a read error, as the CDR3 has no conserved phenylalanine or tryptophan at its end. The chain has TRBV19 and TRBJ1-1, with D perhaps TRBD1 (5 bases). Deletions cut 6 bases from V and 5 bases from J, with 13 bases between. Germline lookup yields CDR1 LNHDA and CDR2 SQIVND (reference sequence). The CDR3 totals 13 residues. The CDR3 DNA follows: TGTGCCAGTAGAAATCAGGGTTGGACTGAAGCTTTCCTT. It translates to CASRNQGWTEAFL.

The chain employs TRBV15 and TRBJ2-2; D is ambiguous. Trimming took 4 bases from V and 2 from J, leaving 8 bases between them. The CDR3 is made up of 14 amino acids. From germline, CDR1 is LNHNV and CDR2 YYDKDF (reference sequence). The chain's CDR3 is CATSIRQNTGELFF. Here the CDR3 DNA reads TGTGCCACCAGCATACGACAAAACACCGGGGAGCTGTTTTTT.

This rearrangement joins TRBV5-4 to TRBJ1-1; the match to TRBD1 covers 7 bases. This CDR3 has 13 residues. Looked up from germline, CDR1 is SGHNT and CDR2 is YYREEE (reference sequence). With V trimmed by 2 bases and J by 8 bases, 6 bases remained unmatched. The CDR3, as DNA: TGTGCCAGCAGCTTAGCCGGGACAGAAGAAGCTTTCTTT. This translates into CASSLAGTEEAFF. Full variable domain (rest looked up from reference TRBV5-4 and TRBJ1-1): ETGVTQSPTHLIKTRGQQVTLRCSSQSGHNTVSWYQQALGQGPQFIFQYYREEENGRGNFPPRFSGLQFPNYSSELNVNALELDDSALYLCASSLAGTEEAFFGQGTRLTVV.

The chain uses TRBV9 and TRBJ2-3; D not certain. V was trimmed by 0 bases and J by 1 base, leaving 9 bases between them. This CDR3 spans 15 amino acids. Per the germline V gene, CDR1 is SGDLS and CDR2 is YYNGEE. The CDR3 DNA is TGTGCCAGCAGCGTAGCGTTGAGTGGCACAGATACGCAGTATTTT. Its protein product is CASSVALSGTDTQYF.

This rearrangement joins TRBV5-4 to TRBJ2-5; TRBD1 aligns across 7 bases. CDR1 SGHNT and CDR2 YYREEE come from the germline V gene (reference sequence). V was pared by 4 bases and J by 5 bases, with 8 bases of the junction left unmatched. The CDR3 has 14 amino acids. The CDR3 spells CASSDRQGQETQYF. CDR3 DNA sequence: TGTGCCAGCAGCGACAGACAGGGTCAGGAGACCCAGTACTTC.

This rearrangement joins TRBV5-4 to TRBJ2-2; weak D call: TRBD2 (5 bases). V lost 1 base and J 3 bases, leaving 10 bases between the germline ends. The germline V gene encodes CDR1 SGHNT and CDR2 YYREEE (reference sequence). The CDR3 extends over 15 amino acids. This chain's CDR3 is CASSLQVGDTGELFF. Written as DNA, the CDR3 is TGTGCCAGCAGCTTGCAAGTCGGGGACACCGGGGAGCTGTTTTTT.